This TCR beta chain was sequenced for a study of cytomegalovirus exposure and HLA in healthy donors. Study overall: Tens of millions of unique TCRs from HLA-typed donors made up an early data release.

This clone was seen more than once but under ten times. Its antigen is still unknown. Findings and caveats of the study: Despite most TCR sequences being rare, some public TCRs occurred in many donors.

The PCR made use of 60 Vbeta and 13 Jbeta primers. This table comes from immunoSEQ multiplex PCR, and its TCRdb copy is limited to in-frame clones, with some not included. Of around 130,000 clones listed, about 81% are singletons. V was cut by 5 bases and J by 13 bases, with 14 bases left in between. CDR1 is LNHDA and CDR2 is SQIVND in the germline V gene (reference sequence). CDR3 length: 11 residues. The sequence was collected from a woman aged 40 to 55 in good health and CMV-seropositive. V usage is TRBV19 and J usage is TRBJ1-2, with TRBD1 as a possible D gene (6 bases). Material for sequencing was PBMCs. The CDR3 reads CASSLQGRPTF. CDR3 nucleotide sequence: TGTGCCAGTAGTTTACAGGGTCGACCCACCTTC.